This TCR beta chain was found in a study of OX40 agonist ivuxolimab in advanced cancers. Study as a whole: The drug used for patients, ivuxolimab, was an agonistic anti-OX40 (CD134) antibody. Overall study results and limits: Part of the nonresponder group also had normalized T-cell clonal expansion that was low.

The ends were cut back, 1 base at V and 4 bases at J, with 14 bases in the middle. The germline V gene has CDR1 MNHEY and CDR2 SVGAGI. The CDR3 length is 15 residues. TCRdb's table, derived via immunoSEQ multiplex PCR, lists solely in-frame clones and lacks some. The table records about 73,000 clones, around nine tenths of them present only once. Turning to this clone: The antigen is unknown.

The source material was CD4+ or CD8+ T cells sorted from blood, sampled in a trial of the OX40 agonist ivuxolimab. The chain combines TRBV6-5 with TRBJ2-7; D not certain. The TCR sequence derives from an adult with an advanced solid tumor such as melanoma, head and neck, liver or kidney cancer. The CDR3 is CASSYWTHLGYEQYF. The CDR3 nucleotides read TGTGCCAGCAGTTACTGGACCCATCTAGGGTACGAGCAGTACTTC.